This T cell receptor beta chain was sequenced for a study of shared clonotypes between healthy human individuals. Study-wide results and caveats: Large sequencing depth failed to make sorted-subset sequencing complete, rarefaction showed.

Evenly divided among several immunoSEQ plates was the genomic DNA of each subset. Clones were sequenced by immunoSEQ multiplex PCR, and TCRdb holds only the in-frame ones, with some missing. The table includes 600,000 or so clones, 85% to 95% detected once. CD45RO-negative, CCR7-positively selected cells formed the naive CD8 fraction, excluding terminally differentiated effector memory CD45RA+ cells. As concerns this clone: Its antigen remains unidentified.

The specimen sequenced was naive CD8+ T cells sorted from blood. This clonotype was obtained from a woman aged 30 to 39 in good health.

The DNA for the CDR3 is TGTGCCAGCAGCTCCGGGACAGGGGGAAACACCGGGGAGCTGTTTTTT. Translated: CASSSGTGGNTGELFF. The chain employs TRBV5-6 and TRBJ2-2, with 11 bases matching TRBD1. The germline V gene has CDR1 SGHDT and CDR2 YYEEEE. This CDR3 is 16 amino acids long. V gave up 3 bases and J gave up 2 bases; unmatched junction bases: 3.